This TCR beta chain was recovered during a study of shared clonotypes between healthy human individuals. The overall study: Plates per donor: three CD4 naive, three CD4 memory, two CD8 naive, one CD8 memory.

The CDR3 extends over 15 amino acids. V lost 0 bases, J lost 0 bases, and 10 bases lay in between. Germline values: CDR1 SGHRS, CDR2 YFSETQ. The data were produced by immunoSEQ multiplex PCR, yet TCRdb's version contains in-frame clones alone and is incomplete. The sample includes around 300,000 clones, around 87% of them seen just once. The chain combines TRBV5-1 with TRBJ2-7; maybe TRBD2 (7 bases). The source is a man aged 18 to 30 in good health. The sample taken for sequencing was memory CD8+ T cells sorted from blood. The subset was: CD45RO+ cells pooled with CCR7-negative TemRA cells. The CDR3 DNA follows: TGCGCCAGCAGCTTGGGGCGGGGGCCCTCCTACGAGCAGTACTTC. Translating it yields CASSLGRGPSYEQYF.